A selection of T cell receptor beta chains follows, all from one sample in a study of cytomegalovirus exposure and HLA in healthy donors. Generated by immunoSEQ multiplex PCR, the TCRdb table keeps only in-frame clones and is missing some. The sample lists some 130,000 clones; 75% were seen once. The sample taken for sequencing was PBMCs. The origin of the receptors is a man younger than 40 in good health and CMV-seronegative. Both conserved end residues are part of each CDR3. A D gene is named only where the DNA matches it firmly. Clone size appears in some rows only: once, few, many, or a class for an expanded clone.

V gene	J gene	clone size	D gene	CDR3 protein	CDR3 DNA
TRBV6-4	TRBJ1-2	-	-	CASSDRSTFYGYTF	TGTGCCAGCAGTGACCGGAGTACCTTCTATGGCTACACCTTC
TRBV9	TRBJ2-7	-	TRBD2	CASSPLAGFSYEQYF	TGTGCCAGCAGCCCCCTAGCGGGCTTCTCCTACGAGCAGTACTTC
TRBV6-5	TRBJ2-7	-	TRBD2	CASSPGEGIYEQYF	TGTGCCAGCAGCCCCGGGGAGGGGATTTACGAGCAGTACTTC
TRBV10-3	TRBJ1-2	-	-	CAIRDLRAPYGYTF	TGTGCCATCAGGGACTTGAGGGCCCCCTATGGCTACACCTTC
TRBV7-9	TRBJ2-7	-	-	CASSRGSTYEQYF	TGTGCCAGCTCAAGGGGTTCGACCTACGAGCAGTACTTC
TRBV25-1	TRBJ2-1	few	-	CASTSPPGWNEQFF	TGTGCCAGCACCTCCCCCCCGGGTTGGAATGAGCAGTTCTTC
TRBV4-1	TRBJ2-5	-	-	CASSHPPGGRGTQYF	TGCGCCAGCAGCCATCCCCCCGGGGGGCGGGGGACCCAGTACTTC
TRBV21-1	TRBJ2-1	-	-	CASSKPRGSPWKFYNEQFF	TGTGCCAGCAGCAAACCCCGGGGTTCCCCATGGAAATTCTACAATGAGCAGTTCTTC
TRBV18	TRBJ2-7	-	-	CASSPSPGRSSYEQYF	TGTGCCAGCTCACCAAGTCCAGGGAGGAGCTCCTACGAGCAGTACTTC
TRBV7-8	TRBJ1-6	few	-	CASSLLVPSSYNSPLHF	TGTGCCAGCAGCTTATTGGTTCCGAGCTCCTATAATTCACCCCTCCACTTT
TRBV6-5	TRBJ2-4	-	-	CASSYGTENSQYF	TGTGCCAGCAGTTACGGTACAGAAAACAGTCAGTACTTC
TRBV11-2	TRBJ1-1	-	TRBD1	CASSRDRAPEAFF	TGTGCCAGCAGTCGGGACAGGGCTCCTGAAGCTTTCTTT
TRBV6-1	TRBJ2-1	-	TRBD1	CASSVLTQGATYNEQFF	TGTGCCAGCAGTGTCCTAACACAGGGGGCCACCTACAATGAGCAGTTCTTC
TRBV7-2	TRBJ1-5	-	-	CASSLAGGDQPQHF	TGTGCCAGCAGCTTAGCAGGGGGGGATCAGCCCCAGCATTTT
TRBV11-2	TRBJ1-3	-	TRBD1	CASNWGTVGNTIYF	TGTGCCAGCAACTGGGGGACAGTCGGAAACACCATATATTTT
TRBV12-5	TRBJ1-2	-	TRBD1	CASGLDRGSYTF	TGTGCTAGTGGTTTGGACAGGGGGAGCTACACCTTC
TRBV4-1	TRBJ1-6	-	TRBD1	CASSQTGGVNSPLHF	TGCGCCAGCAGCCAAACAGGGGGCGTGAATTCACCCCTCCACTTT
TRBV7-9	TRBJ1-4	few	-	CASSLAISWQGGEKLFF	TGTGCCAGCAGCTTAGCGATATCTTGGCAGGGAGGAGAAAAACTGTTTTTT
TRBV7-9	TRBJ2-3	-	-	CASSLRADTQYF	TGTGCCAGCAGCTTGAGGGCAGATACGCAGTATTTT
TRBV10-3	TRBJ2-1	once	TRBD2	CAISEITSGRLEQFF	TGTGCCATCAGCGAAATAACTAGCGGGAGGTTAGAGCAGTTCTTC
TRBV7-8	TRBJ1-5	-	-	CASSSSYNSNQPQHF	TGTGCCAGCAGCTCCTCTTATAATAGCAATCAGCCCCAGCATTTT
TRBV6-5	TRBJ1-4	few	TRBD1	CASSYSNPDREKLFF	TGTGCCAGCAGTTACTCGAACCCGGACAGGGAAAAACTGTTTTTT
TRBV28	TRBJ1-1	-	TRBD1	CASRQQGVGTEAFF	TGTGCCAGCAGACAACAGGGGGTGGGGACTGAAGCTTTCTTT
TRBV5-1	TRBJ2-7	-	-	CASSPRQGTPYEQYF	TGCGCCAGCAGCCCGCGGCAGGGAACCCCCTACGAGCAGTACTTC
TRBV5-1	TRBJ1-1	-	-	CASSKGTAAVAFF	TGCGCCAGCAGCAAGGGGACTGCCGCCGTGGCTTTCTTT
TRBV4-2	TRBJ2-2	-	-	CASSQDLALNTGELFF	TGTGCCAGCAGCCAAGATCTAGCGCTGAACACCGGGGAGCTGTTTTTT
TRBV7-2	TRBJ2-7	-	-	CASSLVGGQTNDEQYF	TGTGCCAGCAGCTTAGTGGGGGGGCAGACAAATGACGAGCAGTACTTC
TRBV28	TRBJ1-4	-	-	CASSYLNEKLFF	TGTGCCAGCAGCTACCTTAATGAAAAACTGTTTTTT
TRBV28	TRBJ2-7	once	-	CASSSSHYEQYF	TGTGCCAGCAGTTCCTCACACTACGAGCAGTACTTC
TRBV4-2	TRBJ2-3	-	TRBD2	CASSRKAGGLVSTDTQYF	TGTGCCAGCAGCCGGAAAGCGGGGGGCTTAGTTAGCACAGATACGCAGTATTTT
TRBV7-2	TRBJ2-3	-	TRBD2	CASSHRRGGTDTQYF	TGTGCCAGCAGCCACAGGCGGGGGGGCACAGATACGCAGTATTTT
TRBV9	TRBJ2-3	-	TRBD1	CASSVGGTGTDTQYF	TGTGCCAGCAGCGTAGGGGGGACAGGCACAGATACGCAGTATTTT
TRBV10-3	TRBJ1-2	-	-	CAIGGDGTYGYTF	TGTGCCATCGGGGGCGACGGAACCTATGGCTACACCTTC
TRBV18	TRBJ1-2	once	-	CASSPGQQTNYGYTF	TGTGCCAGCTCACCCGGACAGCAAACTAACTATGGCTACACCTTC
TRBV25-1	TRBJ2-1	-	TRBD2	CASSDSGSPHNEQFF	TGTGCCAGCAGTGATAGCGGGAGCCCCCACAATGAGCAGTTCTTC
TRBV6-5	TRBJ2-3	-	TRBD1	CASRWGQGADTQYF	TGTGCCAGCAGATGGGGACAGGGTGCAGATACGCAGTATTTT
TRBV4-1	TRBJ1-1	-	TRBD1	CASSQGQGVDTEAFF	TGCGCCAGCAGCCAAGGACAGGGGGTGGACACTGAAGCTTTCTTT
TRBV29-1	TRBJ1-1	-	-	CSVEAEQAEAFF	TGCAGCGTTGAAGCCGAGCAGGCGGAAGCTTTCTTT